This TCR beta chain was sequenced during a study of shared clonotypes between healthy human individuals. Overall study: Each donor contributed plates that comprised three CD4 naive, three CD4 memory, two CD8 naive and one CD8 memory.

Details on this clone: Its antigen is still unknown.

Points from the study as a whole: Naive subsets typically showed greater estimated richness than memory subsets. Clonotype sharing among the donors was expected to vary with sequencing depth.

The authors loaded roughly 200 ng DNA, roughly 33,000 T cell genomes, into sorted-subset replicate PCRs. Sequencing used immunoSEQ multiplex PCR; TCRdb keeps in-frame clones, though not all of them. The data show around 2.5 million clones, with 93% seen just once and approximately 0.37% held by the top ten. This TCR came from a young man in good health. Some clones in this sample may be carry-over from other donors' samples. Sequencing was performed on naive CD4+ T cells from PBMCs. Described subset: CD45RA+ positively selected.

The DNA of the CDR3 is TGTGCCAGCGCGGATAGGAATTCCTACGAGCAGTACTTC. Translated, it gives CASADRNSYEQYF. The V and J genes are TRBV28 and TRBJ2-7; D gene unclear. V lost 8 bases and J 1 base, leaving 12 bases between the germline ends. This CDR3 contains 13 residues. Germline CDR1 and CDR2: MDHEN and SYDVKM.